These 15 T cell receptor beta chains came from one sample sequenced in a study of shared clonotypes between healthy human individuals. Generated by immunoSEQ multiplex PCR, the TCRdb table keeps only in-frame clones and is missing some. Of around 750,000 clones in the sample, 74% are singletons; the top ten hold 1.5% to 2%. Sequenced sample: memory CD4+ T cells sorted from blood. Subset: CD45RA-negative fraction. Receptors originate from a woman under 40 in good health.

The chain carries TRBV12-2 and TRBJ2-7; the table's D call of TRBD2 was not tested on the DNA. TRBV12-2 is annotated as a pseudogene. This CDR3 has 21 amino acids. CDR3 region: CASRLGTSGEYSGRAPYEQYF. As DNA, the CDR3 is TGTGCAAGTCGCTTGGGGACTTCAGGAGAGTATAGCGGGAGGGCACCCTACGAGCAGTACTTC.

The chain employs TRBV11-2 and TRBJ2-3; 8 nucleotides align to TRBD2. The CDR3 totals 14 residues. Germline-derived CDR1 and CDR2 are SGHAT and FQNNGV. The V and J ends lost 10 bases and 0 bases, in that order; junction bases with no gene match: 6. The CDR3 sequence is CATKLAESTDTQYF. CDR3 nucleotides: TGTGCCACCAAACTAGCGGAGAGCACAGATACGCAGTATTTT.

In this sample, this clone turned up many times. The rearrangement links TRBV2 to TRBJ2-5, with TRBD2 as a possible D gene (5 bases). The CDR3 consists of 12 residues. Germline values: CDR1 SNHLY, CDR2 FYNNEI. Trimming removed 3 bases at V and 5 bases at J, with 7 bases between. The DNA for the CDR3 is TGTGCCAGCAGTGAGTCTAGCGAGACCCAGTACTTC. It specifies CASSESSETQYF.

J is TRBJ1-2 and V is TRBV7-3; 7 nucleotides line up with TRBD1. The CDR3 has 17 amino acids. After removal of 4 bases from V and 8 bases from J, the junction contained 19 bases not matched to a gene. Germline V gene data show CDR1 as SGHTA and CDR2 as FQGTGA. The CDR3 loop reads CASSSVRDRKGERGYTF. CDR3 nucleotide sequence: TGTGCCAGCAGCTCGGTCCGGGACAGAAAGGGAGAGCGCGGCTACACCTTC.

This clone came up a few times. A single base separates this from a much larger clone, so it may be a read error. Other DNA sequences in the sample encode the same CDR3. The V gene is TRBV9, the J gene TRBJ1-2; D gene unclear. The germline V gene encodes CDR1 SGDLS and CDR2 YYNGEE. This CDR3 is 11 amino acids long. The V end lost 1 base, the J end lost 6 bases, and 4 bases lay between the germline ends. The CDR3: CASSVNDGYTF. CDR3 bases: TGTGCCAGCAGCGTAAACGATGGCTACACCTTC. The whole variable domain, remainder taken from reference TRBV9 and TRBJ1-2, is DSGVTQTPKHLITATGQRVTLRCSPRSGDLSVYWYQQSLDQGLQFLIQYYNGEERAKGNILERFSAQQFPDLHSELNLSSLELGDSALYFCASSVNDGYTFGSGTRLTVV.

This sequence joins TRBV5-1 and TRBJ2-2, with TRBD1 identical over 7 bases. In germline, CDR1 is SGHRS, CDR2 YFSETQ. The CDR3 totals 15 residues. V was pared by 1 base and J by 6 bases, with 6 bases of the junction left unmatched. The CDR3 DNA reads TGCGCCAGCAGCTTGTCCGAGGGGGCGTCCGGGGAGCTGTTTTTT. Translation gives CASSLSEGASGELFF.

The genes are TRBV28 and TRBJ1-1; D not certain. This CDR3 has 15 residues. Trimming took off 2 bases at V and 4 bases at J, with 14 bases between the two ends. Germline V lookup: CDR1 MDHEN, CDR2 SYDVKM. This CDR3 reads CASSLTSLGVTEAFF. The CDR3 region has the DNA TGTGCCAGCAGTTTAACCTCGCTTGGGGTCACTGAAGCTTTCTTT.

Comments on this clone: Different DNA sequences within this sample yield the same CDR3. The DNA of the CDR3 is TGTGCCAGCAGCTTCCGACAGGGAGATCAGCCCCAGCATTTT. It is translated as CASSFRQGDQPQHF. The chain recombines TRBV7-2 with TRBJ1-5; TRBD1 agrees at 7 bases. Germline V gene data show CDR1 as SGHTA and CDR2 as FQGNSA. V shed 3 bases and J 5 bases; nucleotides not matched to a gene: 4. This CDR3 has 14 amino acids.

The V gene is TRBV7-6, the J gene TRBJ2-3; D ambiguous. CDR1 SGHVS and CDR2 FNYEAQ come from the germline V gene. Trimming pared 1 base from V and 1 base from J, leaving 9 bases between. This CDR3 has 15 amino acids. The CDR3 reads CASSLDGFGTDTQYF. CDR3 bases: TGTGCCAGCAGCTTAGACGGCTTCGGCACAGATACGCAGTATTTT.

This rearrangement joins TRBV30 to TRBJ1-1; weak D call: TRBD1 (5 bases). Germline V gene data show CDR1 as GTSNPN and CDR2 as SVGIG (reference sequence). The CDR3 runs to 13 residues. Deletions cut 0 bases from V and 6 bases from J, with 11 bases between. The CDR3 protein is CAWSVHGAPEAFF. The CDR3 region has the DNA TGTGCCTGGAGTGTACACGGGGCCCCTGAAGCTTTCTTT.

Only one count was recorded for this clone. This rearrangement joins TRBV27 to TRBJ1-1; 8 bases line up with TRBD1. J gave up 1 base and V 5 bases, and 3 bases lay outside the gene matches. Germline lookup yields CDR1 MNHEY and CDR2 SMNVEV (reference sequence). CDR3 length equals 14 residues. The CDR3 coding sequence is TGTGCCAGCAGTGTAGACAGGGGGAACACTGAAGCTTTCTTT. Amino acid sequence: CASSVDRGNTEAFF.

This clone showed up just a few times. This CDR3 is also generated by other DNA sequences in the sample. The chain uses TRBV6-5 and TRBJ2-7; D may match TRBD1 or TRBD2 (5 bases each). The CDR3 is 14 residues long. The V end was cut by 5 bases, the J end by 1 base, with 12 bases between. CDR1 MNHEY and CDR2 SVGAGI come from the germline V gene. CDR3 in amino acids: CASSPRDGSYEQYF. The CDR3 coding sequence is TGTGCCAGCAGTCCCCGGGACGGATCCTACGAGCAGTACTTC.

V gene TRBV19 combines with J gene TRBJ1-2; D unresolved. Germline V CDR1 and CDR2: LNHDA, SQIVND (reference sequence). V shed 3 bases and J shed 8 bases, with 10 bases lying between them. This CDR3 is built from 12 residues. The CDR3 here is CASSIGFRGYTF. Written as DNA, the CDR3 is TGTGCCAGTAGTATCGGGTTCCGGGGCTACACCTTC.

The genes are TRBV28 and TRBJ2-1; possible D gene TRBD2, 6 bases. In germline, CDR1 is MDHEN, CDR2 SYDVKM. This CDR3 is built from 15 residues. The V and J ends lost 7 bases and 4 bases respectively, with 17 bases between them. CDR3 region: CASIPQDYRYNEQFF. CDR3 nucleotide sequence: TGTGCCAGCATCCCACAGGACTACAGATACAATGAGCAGTTCTTC.

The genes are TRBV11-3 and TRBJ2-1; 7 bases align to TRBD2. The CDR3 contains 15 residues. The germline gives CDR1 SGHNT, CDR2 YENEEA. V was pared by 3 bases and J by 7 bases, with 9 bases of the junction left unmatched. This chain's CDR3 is CASSLDSAGLNEQFF. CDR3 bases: TGTGCCAGCAGCTTGGATTCAGCGGGGTTAAATGAGCAGTTCTTC. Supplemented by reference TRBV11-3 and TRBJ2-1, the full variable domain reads EAGVVQSPRYKIIEKKQPVAFWCNPISGHNTLYWYLQNLGQGPELLIRYENEEAVDDSQLPKDRFSAERLKGVDSTLKIQPAELGDSAVYLCASSLDSAGLNEQFFGPGTRLTVL.